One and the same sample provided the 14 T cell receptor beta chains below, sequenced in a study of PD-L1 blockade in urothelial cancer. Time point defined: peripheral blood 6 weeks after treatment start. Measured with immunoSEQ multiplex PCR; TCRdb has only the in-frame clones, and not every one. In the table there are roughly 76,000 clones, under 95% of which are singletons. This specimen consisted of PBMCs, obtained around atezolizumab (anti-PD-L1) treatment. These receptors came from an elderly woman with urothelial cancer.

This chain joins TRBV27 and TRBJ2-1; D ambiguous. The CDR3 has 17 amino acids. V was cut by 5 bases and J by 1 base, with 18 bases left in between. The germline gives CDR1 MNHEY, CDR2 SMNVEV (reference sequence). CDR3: CASSTSDGGNSYNEQFF. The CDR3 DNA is TGTGCCAGCAGTACATCTGATGGCGGCAATTCCTACAATGAGCAGTTCTTC.

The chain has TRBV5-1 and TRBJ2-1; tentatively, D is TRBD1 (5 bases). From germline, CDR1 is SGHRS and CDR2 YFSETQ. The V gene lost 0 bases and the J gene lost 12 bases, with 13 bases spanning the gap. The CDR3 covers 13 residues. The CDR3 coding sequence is TGCGCCAGCAGCTTGGATAGTCCGCAGGGGCAGTTCTTC. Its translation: CASSLDSPQGQFF. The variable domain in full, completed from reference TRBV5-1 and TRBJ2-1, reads KAGVTQTPRYLIKTRGQQVTLSCSPISGHRSVSWYQQTPGQGLQFLFEYFSETQRNKGNFPGRFSGRQFSNSRSEMNVSTLELGDSALYLCASSLDSPQGQFFGPGTRLTVL.

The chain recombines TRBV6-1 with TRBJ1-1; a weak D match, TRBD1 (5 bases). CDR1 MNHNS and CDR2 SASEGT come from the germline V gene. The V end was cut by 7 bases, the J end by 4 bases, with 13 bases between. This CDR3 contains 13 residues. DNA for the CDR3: TGTGCCAGCAACGAACAGGCGGCCACTGAAGCTTTCTTT. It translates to CASNEQAATEAFF.

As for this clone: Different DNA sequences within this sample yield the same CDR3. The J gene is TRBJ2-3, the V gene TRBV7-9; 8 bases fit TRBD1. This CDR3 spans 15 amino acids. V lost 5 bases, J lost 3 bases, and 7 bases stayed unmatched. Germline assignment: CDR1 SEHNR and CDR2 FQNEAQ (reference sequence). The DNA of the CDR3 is TGTGCCAGCAGCCGAACAGGGGGAGGTACAGATACGCAGTATTTT. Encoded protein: CASSRTGGGTDTQYF. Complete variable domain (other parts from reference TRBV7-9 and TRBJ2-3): DTGVSQNPRHKITKRGQNVTFRCDPISEHNRLYWYRQTLGQGPEFLTYFQNEAQLEKSRLLSDRFSAERPKGSFSTLEIQRTEQGDSAMYLCASSRTGGGTDTQYFGPGTRLTVL.

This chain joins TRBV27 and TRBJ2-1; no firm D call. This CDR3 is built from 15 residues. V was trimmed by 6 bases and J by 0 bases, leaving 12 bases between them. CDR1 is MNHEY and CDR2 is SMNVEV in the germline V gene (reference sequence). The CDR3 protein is CASRSGLNSYNEQFF. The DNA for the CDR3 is TGTGCCAGCAGGTCCGGGTTAAACTCCTACAATGAGCAGTTCTTC.

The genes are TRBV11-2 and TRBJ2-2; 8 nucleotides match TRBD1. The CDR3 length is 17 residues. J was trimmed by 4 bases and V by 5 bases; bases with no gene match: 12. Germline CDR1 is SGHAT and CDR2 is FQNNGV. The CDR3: CASSHPKTGVGTGELFF. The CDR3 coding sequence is TGTGCCAGCAGCCATCCCAAGACAGGGGTGGGCACCGGGGAGCTGTTTTTT.

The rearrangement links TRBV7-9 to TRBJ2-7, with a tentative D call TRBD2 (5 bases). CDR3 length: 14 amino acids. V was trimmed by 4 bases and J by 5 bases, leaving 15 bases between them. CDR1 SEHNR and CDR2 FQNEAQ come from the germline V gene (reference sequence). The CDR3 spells CASSSGAVGHEQYF. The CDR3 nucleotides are TGTGCCAGCAGCTCAGGAGCGGTGGGCCACGAGCAGTACTTC.

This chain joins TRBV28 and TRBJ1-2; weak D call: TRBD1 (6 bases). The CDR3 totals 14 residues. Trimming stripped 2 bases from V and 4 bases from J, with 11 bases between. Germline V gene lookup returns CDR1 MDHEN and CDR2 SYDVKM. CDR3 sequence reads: CASSLGTSIYGYTF. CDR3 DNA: TGTGCCAGCAGTTTAGGGACAAGTATCTATGGCTACACCTTC.

The CDR3 loop reads CASSQDPGLAVHTDTQYF. DNA of the CDR3: TGCGCCAGCAGCCAAGATCCGGGACTAGCGGTTCACACAGATACGCAGTATTTT. The chain recombines TRBV4-1 with TRBJ2-3, with 11 nucleotides matching TRBD2. This CDR3 contains 18 residues. V lost 0 bases to trimming and J lost 2 bases; unmatched junction nucleotides: 7. CDR1 MGHRA and CDR2 YSYEKL come from the germline V gene.

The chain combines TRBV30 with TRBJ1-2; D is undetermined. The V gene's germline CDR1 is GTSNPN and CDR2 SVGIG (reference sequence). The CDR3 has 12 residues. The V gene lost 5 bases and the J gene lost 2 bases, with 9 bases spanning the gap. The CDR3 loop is CAWGSGNYGYTF. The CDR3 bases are TGTGCCTGGGGCTCAGGCAACTATGGCTACACCTTC.

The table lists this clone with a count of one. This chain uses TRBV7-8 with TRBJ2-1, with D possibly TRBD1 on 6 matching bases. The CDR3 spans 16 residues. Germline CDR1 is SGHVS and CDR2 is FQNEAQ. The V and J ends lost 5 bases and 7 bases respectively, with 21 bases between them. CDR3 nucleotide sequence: TGTGCCAGCAGCCGCCACGAGTCACAGGGACGGAATGAGCAGTTCTTC. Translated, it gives CASSRHESQGRNEQFF.

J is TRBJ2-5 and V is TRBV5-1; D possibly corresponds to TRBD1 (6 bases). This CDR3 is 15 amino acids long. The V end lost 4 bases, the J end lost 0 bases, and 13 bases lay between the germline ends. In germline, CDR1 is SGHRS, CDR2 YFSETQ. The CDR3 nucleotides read TGCGCCAGCAGCCGATCAGGACAGAACCAAGAGACCCAGTACTTC. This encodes CASSRSGQNQETQYF.

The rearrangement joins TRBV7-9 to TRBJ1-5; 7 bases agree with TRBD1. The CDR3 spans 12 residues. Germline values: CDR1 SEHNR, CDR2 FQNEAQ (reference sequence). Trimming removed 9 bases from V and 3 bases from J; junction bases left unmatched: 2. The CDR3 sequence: CASDRDNQPQHF. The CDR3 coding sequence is TGTGCCAGTGACAGGGACAATCAGCCCCAGCATTTT.

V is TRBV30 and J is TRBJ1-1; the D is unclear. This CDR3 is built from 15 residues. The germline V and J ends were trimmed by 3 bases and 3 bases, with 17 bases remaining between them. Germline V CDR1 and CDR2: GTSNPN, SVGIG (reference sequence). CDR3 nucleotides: TGTGCCTGGAGCCTGTCCCCTGGGCGGGACACTGAAGCTTTCTTT. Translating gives CAWSLSPGRDTEAFF.